In this sample, the clone carrying this TCR beta chain turned up a few times. Its antigen is not identified. These data originate in a study of T cells after yellow fever vaccination. Study-level findings and limits: Subsequent to the booster, the majority of primary-vaccination clones reappeared (under 98% CD4, 70% to 90% CD8).

A universal primer site and UMIs were added as TCR cDNA was made by 5'RACE template switching. TCRdb passed the 5' RACE reads through MiXCR, listing each CDR3 protein once. The table lists about 630,000 distinct CDR3 sequences, about 12% of them singletons. The J segment lost 3 bases and the V segment lost 1 base, leaving 12 bases of the junction unmatched. This CDR3 spans 18 amino acids. In germline, CDR1 is DFQATT, CDR2 SNEGSKA (reference sequence). Sequencing used PBMCs, obtained on the day of the yellow fever booster vaccination. The rearrangement joins TRBV20-1 to TRBJ2-1, with 10 nucleotides matching TRBD2. This sequence originates from a man in his thirties or forties who received the YFV17D yellow fever vaccine. CDR3 bases: TGCAGTGCTAGAGTTTCCCCCTCTAGCGGGGGAAACTACAATGAGCAGTTCTTC. Residues: CSARVSPSSGGNYNEQFF.